This T cell receptor beta chain was observed in a study of blood T cell repertoires in COVID-19. Overall study: What the recovered Cohort 3 donors had was two negative PCRs, clearance, or symptom resolution. The United States, Italy and Spain were the sources of the acute and convalescent COVID-19 samples.

As processed by the authors: Researchers report that nucleated cell counts were estimated from reference gene primer amplification. Sequencing used immunoSEQ multiplex PCR; TCRdb keeps in-frame clones, though not all of them. D and trimming were read from the DNA, whereas the V and J calls and clone size are those reported in that table. The table lists over 200,000 clones, approximately 87% of them singletons. Germline V gene sequence: CDR1 SGDLS, CDR2 YYNGEE. The length of the CDR3 is 17 residues. Unmatched junction bases numbered 15, after V lost 3 bases and J lost 8 bases. The study drew participants aged about 18 to 95 years from approximately 25 US areas.

The sample was PBMCs or T cells enriched from blood (not recorded which). This TCR was recovered from a woman between 45 and 65 years old in a cohort exposed to, infected with or recovered from COVID-19 (not recorded which). J is TRBJ2-1 and V is TRBV9; 9 bases align to TRBD1. The CDR3 here is CASSAYTGTGRYDEQFF. In DNA, the CDR3 is TGTGCCAGCAGCGCTTATACAGGGACAGGGCGGTACGATGAGCAGTTCTTC.